These 20 T cell receptor beta chains originate from one sample sequenced in a study of blood T cell repertoires in COVID-19. The data were produced by immunoSEQ multiplex PCR, yet TCRdb's version contains in-frame clones alone and is incomplete. The sample has about 140,000 clones; under 85% are singletons. The sequenced material came from PBMCs or T cells enriched from blood (not recorded which). These receptors all stem from a woman between 18 and 29 years old who had been exposed to COVID-19.

Of note for this clone: The same CDR3 can be traced to other DNA sequences in this sample. CDR3 bases: TGTGCCAGCAGCAGACAGGGCCATCAGCCCCAGCATTTT. It yields the protein CASSRQGHQPQHF. The chain is built from TRBV12-3 or TRBV12-4 and TRBJ1-5; 7 positions agree with TRBD1. This CDR3 region has 13 residues. The ends lost 6 bases at V and 5 bases at J; junction bases unmatched: 4.

A word on this clone: Mismatch with germline at one junction end may stem from a read error. The chain carries TRBV2 and TRBJ1-1; tentatively, D is TRBD1 (5 bases). Germline CDR1 is SNHLY and CDR2 is FYNNEI. This CDR3 region has 13 residues. The CDR3, as DNA: TGTGCTAGCAATGTCGGGGGGAACACTGAAGCTTTCTTT. Translated, it gives CASNVGGNTEAFF.

The CDR3 here is CASSQHLTSGIENEQFF. In nucleotides, the CDR3 is TGTGCCAGCAGCCAACACTTGACTAGCGGGATCGAAAATGAGCAGTTCTTC. The chain uses TRBV4-2 and TRBJ2-1; 11 positions agree with TRBD2. Trimming cost V 2 bases and J 7 bases; bases outside gene matches: 10. Germline V CDR1 and CDR2: LGHNA, YNFKEQ. CDR3 length equals 17 residues.

This clone was observed once. The rearrangement links TRBV4-3 to TRBJ2-1; 7 nucleotides align to TRBD2. This CDR3 comprises 14 residues. J was trimmed by 9 bases and V by 4 bases; bases with no gene match: 9. CDR1 is LGHNA, CDR2 YSLEER, per germline. The CDR3 sequence: CASSRGSGIGEQFF. CDR3 nucleotides: TGCGCCAGCAGCCGCGGGAGCGGGATTGGTGAGCAGTTCTTC.

Points on this clone: The sample holds other DNA sequences that translate to the same CDR3. CDR3 amino acids: CSVGDTGELFF. Here the CDR3 DNA reads TGCAGCGTTGGAGACACCGGGGAGCTGTTTTTT. The chain recombines TRBV29-1 with TRBJ2-2; no firm D call. The length of the CDR3 is 11 residues. Trimming removed 4 bases at V and 3 bases at J, with 3 bases between. Germline CDR1 SQVTM, CDR2 ANQGSEA.

The V and J genes are TRBV29-1 and TRBJ1-5; D may be TRBD1 (5 bases). The CDR3 has 16 amino acids. From germline, CDR1 is SQVTM and CDR2 ANQGSEA. Trimming shortened V by 5 bases and J by 0 bases, and 17 bases separated the two germline ends. The CDR3 loop reads CSVLGRGDYSNQPQHF. In DNA, the CDR3 is TGCAGCGTTCTAGGGCGGGGGGACTATAGCAATCAGCCCCAGCATTTT.

This clone has only one observation. The rearrangement links TRBV28 to TRBJ2-7; a possible D gene is TRBD1 (5 bases). The germline V gene encodes CDR1 MDHEN and CDR2 SYDVKM. V lost 6 bases and J lost 5, with 14 bases in between. This CDR3 contains 13 residues. The CDR3 DNA is TGTGCCAGCAGGGGGCCAGGGCCCCACGAGCAGTACTTC. Its protein is CASRGPGPHEQYF.

The chain carries TRBV7-9 and TRBJ2-7; D possibly corresponds to TRBD1 (5 bases). From germline, CDR1 is SEHNR and CDR2 FQNEAQ (reference sequence). This CDR3 comprises 15 residues. The V end was cut by 8 bases, the J end by 5 bases, with 22 bases between. The CDR3 is CASSLGLGRIDEQYF. The CDR3 coding sequence is TGTGCCAGCTCCCTTGGGTTGGGGCGGATTGACGAGCAGTACTTC.

The rearrangement joins TRBV3-1 (or the pseudogene TRBV3-2) to TRBJ2-1; D uncertain. The germline V gene encodes CDR1 LGHDT and CDR2 YNNKEL (reference sequence). V was shortened by 1 base and J by 10 bases, with 5 bases between the two germline ends. The CDR3 consists of 11 residues. The CDR3 region has the DNA TGTGCCAGCAGCCAAGGGCCCGAGCAGTTCTTC. Its translation is CASSQGPEQFF.

The chain links TRBV6-2 or TRBV6-3 to TRBJ1-6, with TRBD1 as a possible D gene (6 bases). The V end lost 4 bases, the J end lost 7 bases, and 11 bases lay between the germline ends. The CDR3 sequence is 14 residues long. CDR1 MNHEY and CDR2 SVGEGT come from the germline V gene. The CDR3 DNA is TGTGCCAGCAGTTTGACAGGTGGAAATTCACCCCTCCACTTT. The encoded protein is CASSLTGGNSPLHF.

The chain combines TRBV7-9 with TRBJ2-2; 12 bases are a match to TRBD2. Per germline, CDR1 SEHNR and CDR2 FQNEAQ (reference sequence). This CDR3 comprises 16 residues. V was pared by 5 bases and J by 6 bases, with 7 bases of the junction left unmatched. CDR3 sequence reads: CASSLSSGRAPGELFF. In DNA, the CDR3 is TGTGCCAGCAGCCTGTCTAGCGGGAGGGCCCCCGGGGAGCTGTTTTTT.

The V and J genes are TRBV4-2 and TRBJ1-4; D gene unclear. Trimming took off 1 base at V and 0 bases at J, with 12 bases between the two ends. The CDR3 runs to 17 residues. From germline, CDR1 is LGHNA and CDR2 YNFKEQ. This chain's CDR3 is CASSQGSRHATNEKLFF. The CDR3 region has the DNA TGTGCCAGCAGCCAAGGAAGCAGGCATGCAACTAATGAAAAACTGTTTTTT.

The J gene is TRBJ2-7, the V gene TRBV20-1; no firm D call. With 3 bases removed from V and 0 bases from J, the gap between germline ends came to 12 bases. The germline CDR1 and CDR2 sequences are DFQATT and SNEGSKA (reference sequence). CDR3 length: 14 residues. The CDR3 coding sequence is TGCAGTGCTAGTTCCAGCGAAAGCTCCTACGAGCAGTACTTC. Its translation: CSASSSESSYEQYF.

The chain employs TRBV29-1 and TRBJ2-3, with a tentative D call TRBD2 (5 bases). Germline assignment: CDR1 SQVTM and CDR2 ANQGSEA. The CDR3 length is 15 residues. V was shortened by 6 bases and J by 0 bases, with 16 bases between the two germline ends. The CDR3 bases are TGCAGCGTCGCCAACCCGGACTCTAGCACAGATACGCAGTATTTT. Encoded protein: CSVANPDSSTDTQYF.

This chain joins TRBV19 and TRBJ2-1; TRBD2 aligns across 13 bases. The length of the CDR3 is 17 residues. The germline V gene encodes CDR1 LNHDA and CDR2 SQIVND (reference sequence). V lost 6 bases, J lost 8 bases, and 13 bases stayed unmatched. CDR3 sequence reads: CASSLRTSGSAGDEQFF. Here the CDR3 DNA reads TGTGCCAGTAGCTTAAGGACTAGCGGGAGCGCCGGGGATGAGCAGTTCTTC.

The J gene is TRBJ1-6, the V gene TRBV5-1, with 7 positions matching TRBD1. The germline V gene encodes CDR1 SGHRS and CDR2 YFSETQ. This CDR3 contains 16 residues. Trimming took 2 bases from V and 7 from J; bases not matched to a gene: 9. CDR3 loop: CASSLPTGAGNSPLHF. The CDR3 DNA reads as TGCGCCAGCAGCTTACCCACAGGGGCGGGAAATTCACCCCTCCACTTT.

The chain uses TRBV5-6 and TRBJ2-7; no reliable D call. Germline V gene lookup returns CDR1 SGHDT and CDR2 YYEEEE. The CDR3 length is 13 residues. The V and J ends lost 1 base and 3 bases respectively, with 8 bases between them. For the CDR3, the DNA is TGTGCCAGCAGCTTGTTTCTTAACTACGAGCAGTACTTC. It specifies CASSLFLNYEQYF.

This sequence joins TRBV19 and TRBJ2-6, with a possible D match to TRBD1 (6 bases). CDR1 and CDR2 from the germline V gene are LNHDA and SQIVND (reference sequence). The CDR3 is 15 amino acids. The CDR3 loop reads CATGRVNSGANVLTF. CDR3 DNA: TGTGCGACAGGACGGGTCAACTCTGGGGCCAACGTCCTGACTTTC.

The rearrangement uses TRBV28 and TRBJ1-2, with 8 positions matching TRBD1. The CDR3 has 14 amino acids. V was clipped by 7 bases and J by 9 bases; unmatched bases: 13. CDR1 MDHEN and CDR2 SYDVKM come from the germline V gene. CDR3 in amino acids: CASTRQGPARSYTF. CDR3 sequence (DNA): TGTGCCAGCACGCGACAGGGGCCCGCTAGGAGCTACACCTTC.

The V gene is TRBV6-2 or TRBV6-3, the J gene TRBJ2-7; 14 positions match TRBD2. The ends lost 5 bases at V and 2 bases at J; junction bases unmatched: 2. CDR1 and CDR2 (germline): MNHEY, SVGEGT. The CDR3 length is 15 residues. CDR3 in amino acids: CASSRLAGGTYEQYF. In nucleotides, the CDR3 is TGTGCCAGCAGTCGACTAGCGGGAGGGACCTACGAGCAGTACTTC.